The present entry profiles one T cell receptor beta chain with its context. Its cognate antigen is unknown. These data originate in a study of identifying expanded T cells in peripheral blood. Produced via immunoSEQ multiplex PCR; TCRdb's table is partial and in-frame only. This sample yields 75,000 to 95,000 clones, of which 89% are seen a single time; around 3% belongs to the top ten. During the collection period, no donor immune events like infections were recorded. Trimming left V 0 bases short and J 14 bases short, with 25 bases between. Germline CDR1 MGHRA, CDR2 YSYEKL. The CDR3 is 16 amino acids. General study results and limits: Across healthy donors, higher total template counts meant significantly greater approximately 2-week count variance. Technical replicates showed about 1.1 changed clones; around two weeks 15 to 20; four weeks 19.

The TCR comes from a person between 18 and 75 years old in good health. The chain couples TRBV4-1 to TRBJ1-2; the D gene is possibly TRBD1 (5 bases). Material for sequencing was blood. CDR3 bases: TGCGCCAGCAGCCAAGATCTAGGCGGCAGGACGGAGGGGAAGACCTTC. As protein: CASSQDLGGRTEGKTF.